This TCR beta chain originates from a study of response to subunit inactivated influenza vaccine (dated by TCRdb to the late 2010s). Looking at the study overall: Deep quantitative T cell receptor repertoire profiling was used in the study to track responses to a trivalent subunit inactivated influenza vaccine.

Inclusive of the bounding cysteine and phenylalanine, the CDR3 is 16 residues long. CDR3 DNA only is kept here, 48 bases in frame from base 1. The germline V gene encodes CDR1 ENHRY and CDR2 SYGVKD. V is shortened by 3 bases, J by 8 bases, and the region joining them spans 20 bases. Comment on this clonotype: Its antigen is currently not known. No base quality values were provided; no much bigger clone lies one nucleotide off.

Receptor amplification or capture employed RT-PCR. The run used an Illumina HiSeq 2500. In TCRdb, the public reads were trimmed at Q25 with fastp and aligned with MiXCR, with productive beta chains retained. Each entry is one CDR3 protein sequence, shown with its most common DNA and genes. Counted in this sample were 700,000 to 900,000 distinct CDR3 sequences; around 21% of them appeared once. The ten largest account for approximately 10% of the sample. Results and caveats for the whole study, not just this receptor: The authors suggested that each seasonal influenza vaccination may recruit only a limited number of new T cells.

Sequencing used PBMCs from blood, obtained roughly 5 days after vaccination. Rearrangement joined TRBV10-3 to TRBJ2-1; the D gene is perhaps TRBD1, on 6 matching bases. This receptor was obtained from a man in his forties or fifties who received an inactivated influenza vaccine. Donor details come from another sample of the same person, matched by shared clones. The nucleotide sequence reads TGTGCCATCAGTGATTACCGGACAGAGACAAGGGATGAGCAGTTCTTC. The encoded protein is CAISDYRTETRDEQFF.